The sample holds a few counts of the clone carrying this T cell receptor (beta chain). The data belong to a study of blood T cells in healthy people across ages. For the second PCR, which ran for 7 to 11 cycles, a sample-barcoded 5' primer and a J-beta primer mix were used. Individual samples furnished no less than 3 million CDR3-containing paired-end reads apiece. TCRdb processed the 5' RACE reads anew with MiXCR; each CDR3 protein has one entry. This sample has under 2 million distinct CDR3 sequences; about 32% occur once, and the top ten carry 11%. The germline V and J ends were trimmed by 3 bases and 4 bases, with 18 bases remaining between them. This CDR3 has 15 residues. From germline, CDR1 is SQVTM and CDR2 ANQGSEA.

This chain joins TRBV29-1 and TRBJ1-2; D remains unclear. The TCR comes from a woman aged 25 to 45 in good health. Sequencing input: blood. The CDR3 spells CSVDPRAAGPYGYTF. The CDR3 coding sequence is TGCAGCGTTGATCCCCGGGCGGCTGGACCCTATGGCTACACCTTC.